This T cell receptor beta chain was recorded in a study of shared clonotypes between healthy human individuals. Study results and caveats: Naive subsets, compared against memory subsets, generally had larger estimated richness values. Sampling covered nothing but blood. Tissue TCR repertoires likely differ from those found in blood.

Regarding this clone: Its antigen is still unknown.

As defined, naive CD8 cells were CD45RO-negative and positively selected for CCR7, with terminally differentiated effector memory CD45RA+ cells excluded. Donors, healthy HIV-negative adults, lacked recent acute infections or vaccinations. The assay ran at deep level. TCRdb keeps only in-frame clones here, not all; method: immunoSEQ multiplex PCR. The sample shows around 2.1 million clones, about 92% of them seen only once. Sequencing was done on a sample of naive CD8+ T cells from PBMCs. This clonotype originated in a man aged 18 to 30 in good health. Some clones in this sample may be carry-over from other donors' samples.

Here the CDR3 reads CASSFLLGGLGNGDTQYF. The CDR3 bases are TGTGCCAGCAGTTTCCTTCTTGGGGGACTAGGTAATGGGGATACGCAGTATTTT. The chain has TRBV27 and TRBJ2-3, with 8 bases fitting TRBD2. The CDR3 contains 18 residues. V trimming: 3 bases; J trimming: 6 bases; junction bases outside the gene matches: 17. Germline CDR1 and CDR2: MNHEY and SMNVEV (reference sequence).